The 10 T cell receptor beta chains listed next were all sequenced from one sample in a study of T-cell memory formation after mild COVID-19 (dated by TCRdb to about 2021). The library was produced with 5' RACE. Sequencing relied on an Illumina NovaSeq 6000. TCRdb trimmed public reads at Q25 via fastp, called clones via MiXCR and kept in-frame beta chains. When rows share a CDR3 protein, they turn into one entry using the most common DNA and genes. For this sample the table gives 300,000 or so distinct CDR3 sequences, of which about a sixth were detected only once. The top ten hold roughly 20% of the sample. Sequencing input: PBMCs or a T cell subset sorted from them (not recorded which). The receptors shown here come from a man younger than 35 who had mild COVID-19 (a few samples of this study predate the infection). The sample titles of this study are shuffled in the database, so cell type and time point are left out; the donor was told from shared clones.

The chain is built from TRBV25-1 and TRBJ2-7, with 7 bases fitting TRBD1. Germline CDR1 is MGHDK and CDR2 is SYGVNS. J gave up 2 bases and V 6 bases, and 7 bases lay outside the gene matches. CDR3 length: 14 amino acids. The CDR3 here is CASSRGGQTYEQYF. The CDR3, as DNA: TGTGCCAGCAGCCGAGGGGGCCAGACCTACGAGCAGTACTTC.

The CDR3 is CSVSTVGLKKLFF. The CDR3 nucleotides are TGCAGTGTTTCGACAGTTGGTTTGAAAAAACTGTTTTTT. V is TRBV20-1 and J is TRBJ1-4; possible D gene TRBD1, 5 bases. With 7 bases removed from V and 9 bases from J, the gap between germline ends came to 18 bases. The CDR3 has 13 residues. Germline CDR1 DFQATT, CDR2 SNEGSKA (reference sequence).

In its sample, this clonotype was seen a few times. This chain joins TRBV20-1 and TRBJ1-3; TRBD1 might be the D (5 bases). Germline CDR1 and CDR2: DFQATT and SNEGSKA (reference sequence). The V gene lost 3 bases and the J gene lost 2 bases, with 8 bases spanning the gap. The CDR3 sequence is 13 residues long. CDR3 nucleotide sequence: TGCAGTGCTAGGGGACCTCCTGGAAACACCATATATTTT. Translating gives CSARGPPGNTIYF.

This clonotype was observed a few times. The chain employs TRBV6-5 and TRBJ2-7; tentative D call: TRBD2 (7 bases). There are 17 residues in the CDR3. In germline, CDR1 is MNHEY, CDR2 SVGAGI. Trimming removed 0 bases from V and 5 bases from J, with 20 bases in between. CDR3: CASSYSPWGGPGNEQYF. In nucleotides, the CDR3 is TGTGCCAGCAGTTACTCCCCCTGGGGGGGGCCGGGAAACGAGCAGTACTTC.

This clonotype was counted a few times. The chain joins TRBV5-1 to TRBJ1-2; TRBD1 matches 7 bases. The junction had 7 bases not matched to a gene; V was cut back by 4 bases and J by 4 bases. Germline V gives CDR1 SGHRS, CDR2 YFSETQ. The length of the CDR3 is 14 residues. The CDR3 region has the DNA TGCGCCAGCAGCCTAACAGGGGATGGCTATGGCTACACCTTC. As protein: CASSLTGDGYGYTF.

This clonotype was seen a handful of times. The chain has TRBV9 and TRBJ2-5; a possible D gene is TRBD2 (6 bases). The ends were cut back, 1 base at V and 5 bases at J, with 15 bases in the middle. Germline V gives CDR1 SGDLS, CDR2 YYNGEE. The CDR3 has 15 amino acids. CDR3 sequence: CASSVLWAGGETQYF. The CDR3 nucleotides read TGTGCCAGCAGCGTATTATGGGCCGGAGGGGAGACCCAGTACTTC.

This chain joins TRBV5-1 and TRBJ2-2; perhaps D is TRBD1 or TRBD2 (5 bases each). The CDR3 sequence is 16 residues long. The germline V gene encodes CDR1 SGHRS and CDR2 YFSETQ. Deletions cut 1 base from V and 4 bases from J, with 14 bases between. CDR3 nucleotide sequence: TGCGCCAGCAGCTTGTCCGGGGCCGAGGGCACCGGGGAGCTGTTTTTT. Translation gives CASSLSGAEGTGELFF.

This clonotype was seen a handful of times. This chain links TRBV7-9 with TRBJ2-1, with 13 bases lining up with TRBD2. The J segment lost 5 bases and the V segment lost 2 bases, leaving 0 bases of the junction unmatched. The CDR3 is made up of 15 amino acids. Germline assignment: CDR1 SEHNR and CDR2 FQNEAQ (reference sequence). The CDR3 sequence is CASSLTSGGDNEQFF. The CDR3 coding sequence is TGTGCCAGCAGCTTAACTAGCGGGGGGGACAATGAGCAGTTCTTC.

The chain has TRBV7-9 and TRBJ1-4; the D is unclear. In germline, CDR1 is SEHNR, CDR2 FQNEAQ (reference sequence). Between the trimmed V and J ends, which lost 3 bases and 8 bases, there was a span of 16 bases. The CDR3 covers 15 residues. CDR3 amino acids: CASSFRKDLSEKLFF. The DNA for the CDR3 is TGTGCCAGCAGCTTCAGGAAAGACCTATCAGAAAAACTGTTTTTT. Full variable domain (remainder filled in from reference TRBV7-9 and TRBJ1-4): DTGVSQNPRHKITKRGQNVTFRCDPISEHNRLYWYRQTLGQGPEFLTYFQNEAQLEKSRLLSDRFSAERPKGSFSTLEIQRTEQGDSAMYLCASSFRKDLSEKLFFGSGTQLSVL.

The CDR3 nucleotides read TGCGCCAGCAGCCAGGAACTCTCGGACTACGAGCAGTACTTC. This sequence encodes CASSQELSDYEQYF. J is TRBJ2-7 and V is TRBV4-1; D is unresolved. Germline loops: CDR1 MGHRA, CDR2 YSYEKL. The V end lost 3 bases, the J end lost 3 bases, and 12 bases lay between the germline ends. This CDR3 comprises 14 residues.